Described below is a single T cell receptor (beta chain) sequence and its context. The data were obtained in a study of cytomegalovirus exposure and HLA in healthy donors. The method was immunoSEQ multiplex PCR; TCRdb's version includes in-frame clones alone and lacks a portion of them. In the table there are about 50,000 clones, approximately 92% of which are singletons. Sequenced input: PBMCs. The sequence was obtained from a man aged 18-30 years in good health and CMV-seronegative.

This chain's CDR3 is CASSQTIQAGNTIYF. The CDR3 bases are TGCGCCAGCAGCCAAACCATCCAGGCTGGAAACACCATATATTTT. The chain carries TRBV4-1 and TRBJ1-3; D uncertain. The CDR3 runs to 15 residues. V lost 2 bases to trimming and J lost 2 bases, with 10 bases between them. CDR1 and CDR2 (germline): MGHRA, YSYEKL.